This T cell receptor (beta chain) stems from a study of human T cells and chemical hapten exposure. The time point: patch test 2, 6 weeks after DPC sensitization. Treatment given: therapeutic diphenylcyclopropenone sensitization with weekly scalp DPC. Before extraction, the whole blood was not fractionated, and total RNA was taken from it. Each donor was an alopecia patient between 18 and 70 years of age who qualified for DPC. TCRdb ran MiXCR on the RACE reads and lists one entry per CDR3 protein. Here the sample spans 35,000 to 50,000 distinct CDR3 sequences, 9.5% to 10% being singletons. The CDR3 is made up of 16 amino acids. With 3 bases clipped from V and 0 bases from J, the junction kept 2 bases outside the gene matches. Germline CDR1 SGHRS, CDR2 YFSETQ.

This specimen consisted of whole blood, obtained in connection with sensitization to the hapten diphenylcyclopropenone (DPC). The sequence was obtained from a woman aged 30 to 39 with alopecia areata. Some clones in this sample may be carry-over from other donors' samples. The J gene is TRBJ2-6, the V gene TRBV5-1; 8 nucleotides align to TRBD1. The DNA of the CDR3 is TGCGCCAGCAGCTCGGGACAGGTCTCTGGGGCCAACGTCCTGACTTTC. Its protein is CASSSGQVSGANVLTF.